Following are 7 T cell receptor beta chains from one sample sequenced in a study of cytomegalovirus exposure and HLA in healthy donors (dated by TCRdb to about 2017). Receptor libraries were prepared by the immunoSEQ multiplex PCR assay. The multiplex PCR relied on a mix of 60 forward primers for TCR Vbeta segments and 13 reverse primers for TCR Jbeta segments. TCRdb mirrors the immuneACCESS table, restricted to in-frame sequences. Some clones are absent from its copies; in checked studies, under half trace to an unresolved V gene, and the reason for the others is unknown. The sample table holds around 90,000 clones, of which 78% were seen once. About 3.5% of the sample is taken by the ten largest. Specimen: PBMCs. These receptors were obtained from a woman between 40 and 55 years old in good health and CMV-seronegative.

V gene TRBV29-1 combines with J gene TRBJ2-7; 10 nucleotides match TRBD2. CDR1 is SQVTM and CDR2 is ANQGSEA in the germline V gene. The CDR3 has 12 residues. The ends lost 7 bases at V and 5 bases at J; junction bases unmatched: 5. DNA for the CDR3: TGCAGCGCCCTAGCGGGAGTTAACGAGCAGTACTTC. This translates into CSALAGVNEQYF.

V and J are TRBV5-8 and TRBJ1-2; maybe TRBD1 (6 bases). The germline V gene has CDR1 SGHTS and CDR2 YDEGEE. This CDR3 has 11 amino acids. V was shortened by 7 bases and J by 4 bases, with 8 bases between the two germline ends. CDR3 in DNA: TGTGCCAGCTCGGACAGCTATGGCTACACCTTC. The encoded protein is CASSDSYGYTF. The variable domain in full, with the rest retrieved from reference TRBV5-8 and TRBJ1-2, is EAGVTQSPTHLIKTRGQQATLRCSPISGHTSVYWYQQALGLGLQFLLWYDEGEERNRGNFPPRFSGRQFPNYSSELNVNALELEDSALYLCASSDSYGYTFGSGTRLTVV.

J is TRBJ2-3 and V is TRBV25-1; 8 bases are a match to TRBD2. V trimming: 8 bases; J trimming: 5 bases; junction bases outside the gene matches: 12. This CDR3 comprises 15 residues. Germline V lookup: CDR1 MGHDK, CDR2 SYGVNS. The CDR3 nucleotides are TGTGCCAGCCGAAGCCCCAGCGGGAGTCTAGATACGCAGTATTTT. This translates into CASRSPSGSLDTQYF.

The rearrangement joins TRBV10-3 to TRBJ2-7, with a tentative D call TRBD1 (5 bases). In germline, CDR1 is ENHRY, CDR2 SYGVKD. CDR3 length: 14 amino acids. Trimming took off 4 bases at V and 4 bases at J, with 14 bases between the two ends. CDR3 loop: CAISVEGVNYEQYF. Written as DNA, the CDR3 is TGTGCCATCAGTGTGGAAGGGGTAAATTACGAGCAGTACTTC.

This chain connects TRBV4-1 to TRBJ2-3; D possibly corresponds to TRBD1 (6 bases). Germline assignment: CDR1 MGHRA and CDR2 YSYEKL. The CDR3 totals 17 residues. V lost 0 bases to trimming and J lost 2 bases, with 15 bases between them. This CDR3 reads CASSQDRGIDFTDTQYF. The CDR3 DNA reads TGCGCCAGCAGCCAAGATAGGGGGATCGATTTCACAGATACGCAGTATTTT.

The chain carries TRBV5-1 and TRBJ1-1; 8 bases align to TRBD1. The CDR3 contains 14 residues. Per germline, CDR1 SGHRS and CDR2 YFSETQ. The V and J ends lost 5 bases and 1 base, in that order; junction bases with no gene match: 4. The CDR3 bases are TGCGCCAGCAGGGACAGGGTGGAGAACACTGAAGCTTTCTTT. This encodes CASRDRVENTEAFF.

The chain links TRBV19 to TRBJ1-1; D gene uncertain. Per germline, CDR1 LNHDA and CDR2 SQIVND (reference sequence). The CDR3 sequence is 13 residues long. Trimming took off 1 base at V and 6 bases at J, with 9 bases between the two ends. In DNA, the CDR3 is TGTGCCAGTAGTATAGTCTATCGCGCTGAAGCTTTCTTT. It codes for CASSIVYRAEAFF.